This TCR beta chain was identified in a study of T cell responses to AZD1222 COVID-19 vaccine. General study results and limits: The breadth and depth of Spike-specific TCRs increased once two AZD1222 doses had been given.

Generated by immunoSEQ multiplex PCR, the TCRdb table keeps only in-frame clones and is missing some. The table shows 150,000 to 200,000 clones, with around 94% occurring only once. Comment on this clone: Its antigen is currently unknown.

Pooled in the analysis were second doses at about 4 or about 12 weeks. Trimming shortened V by 3 bases and J by 2 bases, and 24 bases separated the two germline ends. Looked up from germline, CDR1 is SGDLS and CDR2 is YYNGEE. The CDR3 length is 19 residues. This chain joins TRBV9 and TRBJ1-3, with D hard to call. The specimen comprised peripheral blood, sampled 28 days after the second AZD1222 dose. The TCR was taken from an adult who received the AZD1222 COVID-19 vaccine. CDR3 in amino acids: CASSDGPYPTGRTGNTIYF. CDR3 in DNA: TGTGCCAGCAGCGACGGGCCCTACCCCACTGGGCGCACTGGAAACACCATATATTTT.